Below, 8 T cell receptor beta chains from the same sample are listed, as sequenced in a study of cytomegalovirus exposure and HLA in healthy donors. Generated by immunoSEQ multiplex PCR, the TCRdb table keeps only in-frame clones and is missing some. Here the sample spans some 160,000 clones, approximately 90% being singletons. The sequencing input was PBMCs. The receptors here all came from a man younger than 35 in good health and CMV-seronegative.

The rearrangement joins TRBV5-4 to TRBJ2-1; TRBD2 might be the D (6 bases). The CDR3 has 15 amino acids. Between the trimmed V and J ends, which lost 1 base and 5 bases, there was a span of 13 bases. Germline assignment: CDR1 SGHNT and CDR2 YYREEE (reference sequence). The CDR3 DNA is TGTGCCAGCAGCTTGACTGGCGGGACTGACAATGAGCAGTTCTTC. It codes for CASSLTGGTDNEQFF.

V gene TRBV10-3 combines with J gene TRBJ2-7; TRBD1 matches at 7 bases. Trimming at V came to 6 bases and at J to 0 bases, leaving 8 bases not matched to a gene. This CDR3 is 15 amino acids long. Germline CDR1 is ENHRY and CDR2 is SYGVKD. This CDR3 is CAIRKGTATSYEQYF. The CDR3, as DNA: TGTGCCATCAGGAAAGGGACAGCCACCTCCTACGAGCAGTACTTC.

V usage is TRBV11-1 and J usage is TRBJ2-7; maybe TRBD1 (5 bases). The V gene's germline CDR1 is SGHAT and CDR2 FQDESV (reference sequence). Trimming shortened V by 5 bases and J by 3 bases, and 11 bases separated the two germline ends. There are 13 residues in the CDR3. The DNA for the CDR3 is TGTGCCAGCAGCCAGGGTGGGGTCTACGAGCAGTACTTC. Its translation: CASSQGGVYEQYF.

J is TRBJ1-1 and V is TRBV18, with D possibly being TRBD1 (5 bases). The CDR3 is 13 amino acids. Germline V gene lookup returns CDR1 KGHSH and CDR2 LQKENI. The V end lost 6 bases, the J end lost 1 base, and 9 bases lay between the germline ends. CDR3 bases: TGTGCCAGCTCTCGCGGGGGGAACACTGAAGCTTTCTTT. Protein product: CASSRGGNTEAFF.

The chain is built from TRBV7-2 and TRBJ1-2; perhaps TRBD1 as D (6 bases). The CDR3 has 15 residues. V was pared by 7 bases and J by 9 bases, with 24 bases between. Germline values: CDR1 SGHTA, CDR2 FQGNSA. The CDR3 bases are TGTGCCAGCACCAAATCCTTAACAGGGTCGGAGAGCTACACCTTC. Translation gives CASTKSLTGSESYTF.

This CDR3 reads CAIRDRVDEKLFF. For the CDR3, the DNA is TGTGCCATCAGGGACAGGGTGGATGAAAAACTGTTTTTT. The V call is TRBV10-3, the J call TRBJ1-4, with TRBD1 matching 8 bases. The CDR3 is 13 amino acids. The germline gives CDR1 ENHRY, CDR2 SYGVKD. Trimming took 6 bases from V and 6 from J; bases not matched to a gene: 3.

The rearrangement links TRBV7-9 to TRBJ1-1; D remains ambiguous. Between the trimmed V and J ends, which lost 5 bases and 5 bases, there was a span of 6 bases. This CDR3 is 11 amino acids long. Germline V gene lookup returns CDR1 SEHNR and CDR2 FQNEAQ (reference sequence). In DNA form, the CDR3 reads TGTGCCAGCAGCCGTAATACTGAAGCTTTCTTT. Encoded protein: CASSRNTEAFF. The full variable domain, its missing parts supplied by reference TRBV7-9 and TRBJ1-1, is DTGVSQNPRHKITKRGQNVTFRCDPISEHNRLYWYRQTLGQGPEFLTYFQNEAQLEKSRLLSDRFSAERPKGSFSTLEIQRTEQGDSAMYLCASSRNTEAFFGQGTRLTVV.

V is TRBV6-5 and J is TRBJ1-1; maybe TRBD1 (6 bases). The V end lost 4 bases, the J end lost 5 bases, and 11 bases lay between the germline ends. The germline V gene has CDR1 MNHEY and CDR2 SVGAGI. The CDR3 runs 13 residues. As DNA, the CDR3 is TGTGCCAGCAGTTTACCCAGGGGAACTGAAGCTTTCTTT. This gives the protein CASSLPRGTEAFF.